The clone carrying this T cell receptor beta chain was observed a handful of times. Antigen unknown. These data are taken from a study of beta chain features in type 1 diabetes. Investigators reverse transcribed all isolated RNA, so they sequenced expressed TCRB transcripts. Naive, central memory and regulatory T cell samples produced a mean of about 3.5 million reads. Sequencing used immunoSEQ multiplex PCR; TCRdb keeps in-frame clones, though not all of them. The sample contains about 370,000 clones, 9.6% of which appear only once. The study, taken as a whole, reports: Junctions at VDJ sites from type 1 diabetes patients had fewer insertions and more deletions. The naive, central memory and Treg TCRB repertoires of patients appeared to be more similar to one another than those of healthy donors. Shortening that was moderate but significant affected the TCRB CDR3s of Type 1 diabetes patients in all four CD4+ subsets.

CDR3 size: 15 residues. V gave up 6 bases and J gave up 12 bases; unmatched junction bases: 16. The germline CDR1 and CDR2 sequences are SGHRS and YFSETQ. J is TRBJ2-1 and V is TRBV5-1, with 9 nucleotides matching TRBD2. Sample: central memory CD4+ T cells from blood. The sequence was obtained from a man aged 30 to 45 with type 1 diabetes. CDR3 protein: CASTPGTSSLAGQFF. The CDR3 DNA reads TGCGCCAGCACGCCCGGGACTAGCAGCCTCGCGGGGCAGTTCTTC.